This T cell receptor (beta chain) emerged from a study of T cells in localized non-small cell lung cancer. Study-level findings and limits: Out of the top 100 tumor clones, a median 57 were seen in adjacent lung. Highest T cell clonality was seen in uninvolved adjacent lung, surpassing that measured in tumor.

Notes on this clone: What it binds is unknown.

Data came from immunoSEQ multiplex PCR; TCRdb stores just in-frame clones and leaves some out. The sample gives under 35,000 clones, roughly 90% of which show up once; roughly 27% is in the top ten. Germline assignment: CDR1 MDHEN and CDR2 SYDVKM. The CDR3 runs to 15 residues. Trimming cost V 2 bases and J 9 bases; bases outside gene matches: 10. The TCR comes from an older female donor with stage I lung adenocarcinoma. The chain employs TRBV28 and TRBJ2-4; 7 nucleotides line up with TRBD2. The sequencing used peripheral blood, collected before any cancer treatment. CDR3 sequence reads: CASSLPLAEATIQYF. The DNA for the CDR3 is TGTGCCAGCAGTTTACCGCTAGCGGAGGCTACCATTCAGTACTTC.